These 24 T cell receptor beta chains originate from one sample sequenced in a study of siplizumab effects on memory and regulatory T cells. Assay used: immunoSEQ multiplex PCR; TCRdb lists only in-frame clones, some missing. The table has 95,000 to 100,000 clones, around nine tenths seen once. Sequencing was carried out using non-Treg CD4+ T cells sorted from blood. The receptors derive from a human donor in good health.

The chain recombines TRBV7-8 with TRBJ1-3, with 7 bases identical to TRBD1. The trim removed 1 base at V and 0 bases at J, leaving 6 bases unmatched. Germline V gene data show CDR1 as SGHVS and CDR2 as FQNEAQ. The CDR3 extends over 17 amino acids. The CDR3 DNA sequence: TGTGCCAGCAGCTTAGTTCCCGGGACAGCCTCTGGAAACACCATATATTTT. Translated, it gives CASSLVPGTASGNTIYF.

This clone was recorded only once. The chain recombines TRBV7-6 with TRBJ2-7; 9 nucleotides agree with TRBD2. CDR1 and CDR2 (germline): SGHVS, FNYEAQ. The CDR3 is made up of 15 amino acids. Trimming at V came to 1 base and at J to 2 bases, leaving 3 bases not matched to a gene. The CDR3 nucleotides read TGTGCCAGCAGCTTAGGGGCTAGCGGGACCTACGAGCAGTACTTC. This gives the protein CASSLGASGTYEQYF.

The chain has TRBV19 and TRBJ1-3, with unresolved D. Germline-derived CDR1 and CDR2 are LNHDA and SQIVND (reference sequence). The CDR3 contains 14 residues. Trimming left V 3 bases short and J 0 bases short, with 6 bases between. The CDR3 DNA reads TGTGCCAGTAGTATTTTAAGCTCTGGAAACACCATATATTTT. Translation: CASSILSSGNTIYF.

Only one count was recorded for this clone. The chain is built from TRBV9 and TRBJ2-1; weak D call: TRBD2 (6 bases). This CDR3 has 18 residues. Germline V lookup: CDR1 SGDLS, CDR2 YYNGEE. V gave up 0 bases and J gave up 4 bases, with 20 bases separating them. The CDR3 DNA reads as TGTGCCAGCAGCGTAGAGGGGCGGGGAAACTCGATGTACAATGAGCAGTTCTTC. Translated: CASSVEGRGNSMYNEQFF.

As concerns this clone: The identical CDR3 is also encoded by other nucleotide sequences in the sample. Here the CDR3 reads CAWRDSYNSPLHF. The CDR3 nucleotides are TGTGCCTGGAGGGACTCCTATAATTCACCCCTCCACTTT. This chain connects TRBV30 to TRBJ1-6, with unresolved D. In germline, CDR1 is GTSNPN, CDR2 SVGIG (reference sequence). V was trimmed by 3 bases and J by 0 bases, leaving 3 bases between them. There are 13 residues in the CDR3.

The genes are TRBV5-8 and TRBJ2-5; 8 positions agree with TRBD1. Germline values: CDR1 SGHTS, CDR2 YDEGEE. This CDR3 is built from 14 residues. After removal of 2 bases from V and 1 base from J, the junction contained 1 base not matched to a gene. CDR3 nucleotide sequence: TGTGCCAGCAGCTTAGGGACAGGCCAAGAGACCCAGTACTTC. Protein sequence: CASSLGTGQETQYF.

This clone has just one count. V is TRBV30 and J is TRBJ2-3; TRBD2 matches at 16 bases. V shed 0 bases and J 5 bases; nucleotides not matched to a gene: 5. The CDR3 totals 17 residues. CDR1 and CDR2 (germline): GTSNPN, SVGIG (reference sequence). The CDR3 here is CAWSVPGTSGRGDTQYF. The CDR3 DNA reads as TGTGCCTGGAGTGTTCCGGGGACTAGCGGGAGGGGAGATACGCAGTATTTT.

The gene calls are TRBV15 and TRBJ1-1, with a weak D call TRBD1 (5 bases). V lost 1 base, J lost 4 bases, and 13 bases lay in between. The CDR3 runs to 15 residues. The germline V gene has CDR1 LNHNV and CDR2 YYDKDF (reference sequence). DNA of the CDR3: TGTGCCACCAGCAGAGTGGCAGGGCGGGGCACTGAAGCTTTCTTT. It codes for CATSRVAGRGTEAFF.

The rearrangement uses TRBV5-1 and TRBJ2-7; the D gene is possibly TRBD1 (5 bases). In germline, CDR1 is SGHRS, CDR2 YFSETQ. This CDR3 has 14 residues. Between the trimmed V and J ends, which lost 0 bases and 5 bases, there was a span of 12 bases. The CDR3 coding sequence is TGCGCCAGCAGCTTGGATGTAGGGGTCCACGAGCAGTACTTC. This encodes CASSLDVGVHEQYF.

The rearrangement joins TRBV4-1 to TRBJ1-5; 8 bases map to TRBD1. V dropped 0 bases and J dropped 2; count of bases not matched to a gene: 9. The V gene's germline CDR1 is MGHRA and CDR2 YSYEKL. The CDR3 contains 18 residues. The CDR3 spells CASSQEAGAGGGNQPQHF. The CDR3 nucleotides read TGCGCCAGCAGCCAAGAAGCCGGCGCAGGGGGCGGCAATCAGCCCCAGCATTTT.

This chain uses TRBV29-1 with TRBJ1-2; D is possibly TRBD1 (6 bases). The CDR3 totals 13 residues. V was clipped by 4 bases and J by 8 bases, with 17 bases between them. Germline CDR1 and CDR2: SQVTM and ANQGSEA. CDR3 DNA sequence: TGCAGCGTTGTTTCAAAGGGGGTCGGGGGCTACACCTTC. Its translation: CSVVSKGVGGYTF.

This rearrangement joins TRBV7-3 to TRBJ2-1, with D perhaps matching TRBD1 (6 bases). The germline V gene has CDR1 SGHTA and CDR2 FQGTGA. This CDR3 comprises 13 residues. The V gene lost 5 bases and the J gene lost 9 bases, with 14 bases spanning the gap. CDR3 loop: CASSTTGRGEQFF. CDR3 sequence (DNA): TGTGCCAGCAGCACCACAGGGAGAGGTGAGCAGTTCTTC.

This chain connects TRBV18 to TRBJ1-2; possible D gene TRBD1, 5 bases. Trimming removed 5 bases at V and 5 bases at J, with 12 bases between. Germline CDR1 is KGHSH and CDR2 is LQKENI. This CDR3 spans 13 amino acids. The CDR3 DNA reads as TGTGCCAGCTCAGGGACCCCTACTTATGGCTACACCTTC. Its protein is CASSGTPTYGYTF.

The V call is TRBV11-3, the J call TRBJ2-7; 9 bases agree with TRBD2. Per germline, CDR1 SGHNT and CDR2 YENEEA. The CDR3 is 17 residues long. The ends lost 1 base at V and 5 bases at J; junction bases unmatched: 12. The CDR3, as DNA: TGTGCCAGCAGCTTAGCCACGACTAGCGGACAGCTCCACGAGCAGTACTTC. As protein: CASSLATTSGQLHEQYF. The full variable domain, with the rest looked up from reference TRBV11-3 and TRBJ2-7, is EAGVVQSPRYKIIEKKQPVAFWCNPISGHNTLYWYLQNLGQGPELLIRYENEEAVDDSQLPKDRFSAERLKGVDSTLKIQPAELGDSAVYLCASSLATTSGQLHEQYFGPGTRLTVT.

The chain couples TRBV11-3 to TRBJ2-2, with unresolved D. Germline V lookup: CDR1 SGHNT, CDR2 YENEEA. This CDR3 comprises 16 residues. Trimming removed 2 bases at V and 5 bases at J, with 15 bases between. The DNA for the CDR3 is TGTGCCAGCAGCTTAACGCATCGAGCGCGGACCGGGGAGCTGTTTTTT. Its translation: CASSLTHRARTGELFF.

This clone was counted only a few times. CDR3: CASRITGGQTEAFF. DNA for the CDR3: TGTGCCAGCAGGATAACAGGGGGCCAGACTGAAGCTTTCTTT. The chain uses TRBV6-1 and TRBJ1-1; 9 bases agree with TRBD1. The CDR3 contains 14 residues. Germline V gene lookup returns CDR1 MNHNS and CDR2 SASEGT. Trimming at V came to 6 bases and at J to 5 bases, leaving 7 bases not matched to a gene.

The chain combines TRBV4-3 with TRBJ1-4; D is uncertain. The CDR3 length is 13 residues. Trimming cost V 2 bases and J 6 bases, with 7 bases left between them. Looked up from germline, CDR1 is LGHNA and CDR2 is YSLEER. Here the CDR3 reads CASSQHKDEKLFF. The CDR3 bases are TGCGCCAGCAGCCAACACAAAGATGAAAAACTGTTTTTT.

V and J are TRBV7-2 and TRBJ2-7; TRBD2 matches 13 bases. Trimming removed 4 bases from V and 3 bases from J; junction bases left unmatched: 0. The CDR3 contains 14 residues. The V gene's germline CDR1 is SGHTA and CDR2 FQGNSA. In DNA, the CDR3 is TGTGCCAGCAGCTGGACTAGCGGGAGCTACGAGCAGTACTTC. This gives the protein CASSWTSGSYEQYF.

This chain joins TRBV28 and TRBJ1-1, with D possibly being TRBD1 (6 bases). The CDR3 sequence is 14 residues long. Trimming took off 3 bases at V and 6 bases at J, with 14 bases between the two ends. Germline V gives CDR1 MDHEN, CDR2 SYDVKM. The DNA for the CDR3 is TGTGCCAGCAGTTTGCTCCAGGGGTTCGCTGAAGCTTTCTTT. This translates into CASSLLQGFAEAFF.

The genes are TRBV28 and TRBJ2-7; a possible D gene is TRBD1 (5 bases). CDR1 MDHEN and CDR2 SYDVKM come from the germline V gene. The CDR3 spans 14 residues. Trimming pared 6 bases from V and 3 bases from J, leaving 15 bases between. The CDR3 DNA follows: TGTGCCAGCAGCTTAGGGGCGGTTGACTACGAGCAGTACTTC. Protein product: CASSLGAVDYEQYF.

CDR3 in amino acids: CASRRGQGTTDTQYF. The CDR3 bases are TGTGCCAGTAGGCGCGGACAGGGAACCACAGATACGCAGTATTTT. J is TRBJ2-3 and V is TRBV19; 8 positions agree with TRBD1. With 6 bases clipped from V and 2 bases from J, the junction kept 7 bases outside the gene matches. Germline CDR1 and CDR2: LNHDA and SQIVND (reference sequence). There are 15 residues in the CDR3.

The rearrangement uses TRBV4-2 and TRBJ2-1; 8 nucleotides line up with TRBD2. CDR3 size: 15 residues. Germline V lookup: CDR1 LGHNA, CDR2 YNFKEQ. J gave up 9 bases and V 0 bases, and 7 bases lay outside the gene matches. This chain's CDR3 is CASSQDSGGPGEQFF. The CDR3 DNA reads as TGTGCCAGCAGCCAAGATTCGGGAGGGCCAGGTGAGCAGTTCTTC.

The DNA of the CDR3 is TGTGCCAGCAGTTACTCAGGGGTCACTGAAGCTTTCTTT. Translation gives CASSYSGVTEAFF. The chain carries TRBV6-5 and TRBJ1-1; maybe TRBD1 (5 bases). The CDR3 length is 13 residues. Trimming stripped 0 bases from V and 4 bases from J, with 6 bases between. The germline V gene has CDR1 MNHEY and CDR2 SVGAGI.

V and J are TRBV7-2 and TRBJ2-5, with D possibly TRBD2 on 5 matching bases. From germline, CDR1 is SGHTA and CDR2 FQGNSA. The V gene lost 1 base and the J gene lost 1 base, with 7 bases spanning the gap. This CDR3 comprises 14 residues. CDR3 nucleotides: TGTGCCAGCAGCTTAGACGGGGTCCAAGAGACCCAGTACTTC. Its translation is CASSLDGVQETQYF. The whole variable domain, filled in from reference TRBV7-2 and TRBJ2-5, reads GAGVSQSPSNKVTEKGKDVELRCDPISGHTALYWYRQSLGQGLEFLIYFQGNSAPDKSGLPSDRFSAERTGGSVSTLTIQRTQQEDSAVYLCASSLDGVQETQYFGPGTRLLVL.